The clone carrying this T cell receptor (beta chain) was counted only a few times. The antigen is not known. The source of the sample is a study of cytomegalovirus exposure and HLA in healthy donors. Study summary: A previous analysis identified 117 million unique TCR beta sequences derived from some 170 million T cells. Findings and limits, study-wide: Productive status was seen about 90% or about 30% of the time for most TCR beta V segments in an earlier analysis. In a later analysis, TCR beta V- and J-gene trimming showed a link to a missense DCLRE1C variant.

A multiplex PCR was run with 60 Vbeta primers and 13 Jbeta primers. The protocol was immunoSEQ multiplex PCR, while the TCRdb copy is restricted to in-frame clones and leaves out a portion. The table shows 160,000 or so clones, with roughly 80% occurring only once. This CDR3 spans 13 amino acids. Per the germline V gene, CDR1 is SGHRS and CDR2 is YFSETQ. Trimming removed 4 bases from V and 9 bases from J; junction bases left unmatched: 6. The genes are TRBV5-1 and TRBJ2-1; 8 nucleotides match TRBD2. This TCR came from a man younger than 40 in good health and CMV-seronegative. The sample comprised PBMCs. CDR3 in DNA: TGCGCCAGCAGCCAGGAGCGGGGGATTGAGCAGTTCTTC. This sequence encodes CASSQERGIEQFF.